This TCR beta chain was profiled in a study of T cell responses to AZD1222 COVID-19 vaccine. Looking at the study overall: Pooling covered second doses at about 4 or about 12 weeks. Study outcomes and limitations: At 160-218 and 743-854, vaccine-associated CD4 TCRs were dominant, and they spanned spike. The study sampled repertoires only after the peak T cell response. At baseline, seropositivity was found in only six or seven AZD1222 recipients.

TCRdb's copy holds only in-frame clones and misses some; the assay was immunoSEQ multiplex PCR. The sample has 100,000 or so clones; more than 85% are singletons. Concerning this clone itself: Its target is not known.

The CDR3 has 12 residues. Trimming pared 4 bases from V and 9 bases from J, leaving 10 bases between. CDR1 and CDR2 (germline): MNHEY, SVGAGI. The TCR sequence derives from an adult in good health. The chain joins TRBV6-5 to TRBJ2-1, with D possibly being TRBD1 or TRBD2 (6 bases each). The source material was peripheral blood, sampled on day 0 of AZD1222 vaccination. CDR3 DNA sequence: TGTGCCAGCAGTTCGGGGGCAGGTGAGCAGTTCTTC. Translation gives CASSSGAGEQFF.